This is a list of T cell receptor beta chains from one sample in a study of monozygotic twins with inflammatory bowel disease. TCRdb reprocessed the 5' RACE reads and stores each CDR3 protein as one record, lacking DNA. The sample totals approximately 300,000 distinct CDR3 sequences. Sequencing was carried out using blood. These receptors were collected from a human donor with ulcerative colitis or Crohn's disease, or a healthy co-twin of an affected twin (not recorded which). CDR3s include the opening cysteine and the closing phenylalanine or tryptophan. The order of the fields is V gene, J gene, CDR3 protein.

TRBV28	TRBJ1-4	CASSLGTVVKLFF
TRBV28	TRBJ1-2	CASSSGGLANYGYTF
TRBV24-1	TRBJ2-7	CATSDTGSRYEQYF
TRBV20-1	TRBJ2-7	CSATPIGPTRF
TRBV7-3	TRBJ1-1	CASSLGGLGTEAFF
TRBV7-8	TRBJ1-2	CASSDRGGTGYGYTF
TRBV19	TRBJ2-7	CASSDEGWYEQYF
TRBV6-5	TRBJ2-5	CASSYSMSDETQYF
TRBV5-6	TRBJ2-1	CASSPGTQNEQFF
TRBV5-1	TRBJ1-1	CASSLQGKAFF
TRBV12-3/TRBV12-4	TRBJ1-3	CASNRGVGNTIYF
TRBV7-9	TRBJ2-3	CASSLWGSGADTQYF
TRBV7-6	TRBJ2-5	CASSKTVRETQYF
TRBV5-1	TRBJ2-7	CASSGATGISYEQYF
TRBV28	TRBJ2-7	CASSRDSPYEQYF
TRBV7-9	TRBJ1-4	CASSSLHRNEKLFF
TRBV7-2	TRBJ1-1	CASSSAQNTEAFF
TRBV20-1	TRBJ2-5	CSVYSTEETQYF
TRBV25-1	TRBJ1-2	CASSETPMSYGYTF
TRBV6-6	TRBJ1-1	CASDLGQGRLTFF
TRBV6-1	TRBJ2-3	CASNPLRGSDTQYF
TRBV25-1	TRBJ1-6	CASSEGQGGNSPLHF
TRBV3-1	TRBJ1-1	CASSQGGQGLYTEAFF
TRBV5-4	TRBJ1-1	CASSPRGQVNTEAFF
TRBV15	TRBJ1-5	CATSRDDRGDQPQHF
TRBV6-5	TRBJ2-7	CASSYAPGGYEQYF
TRBV12-3/TRBV12-4	TRBJ2-5	CASRPTGVVETQYF
TRBV24-1	TRBJ2-2	CATTGTGSGELFF
TRBV7-2	TRBJ1-2	CASTRVEGRGYTF
TRBV20-1	TRBJ2-7	CSASTSGAYEQYF
TRBV15	TRBJ1-5	CATSRERGSNQPQHF
TRBV29-1	TRBJ2-7	CSVSRLERYEQYF
TRBV4-3	TRBJ2-3	CASSQNSGDTQYF
TRBV6-1	TRBJ1-6	CASSSPGGSYNSPLHF
TRBV24-1	TRBJ2-3	CATSDGQGLGTDTQYF
TRBV29-1	TRBJ1-1	CSVAGGNTEAFF
TRBV11-2	TRBJ2-3	CASSRIRVADTQYF
TRBV6-1	TRBJ1-1	CASSWDGNMNTEAFF
TRBV27	TRBJ2-7	CASSAFRQGASYEQYF
TRBV4-3	TRBJ2-3	CASSQEIKRGGFTQYF
TRBV14	TRBJ1-1	CASSHRGPMSNTEAFF
TRBV12-3/TRBV12-4	TRBJ2-5	CASSTTGGAVTQYF